This is a list of T cell receptor beta chains from one sample in a study of early T cells in non-severe SARS-CoV-2 infection. MiXCR was run by TCRdb on the 5' RACE reads, yielding one entry per CDR3 protein. The sample has about 52,000 distinct CDR3 sequences, about 11% seen once. What was sequenced was whole blood. The receptors shown here come from an adult who was a healthcare worker with PCR-confirmed SARS-CoV-2 infection or an uninfected control (not recorded which). CDR3s include the opening cysteine and the closing phenylalanine or tryptophan. The D gene is left open where the match is weak.

CDR3 protein: CATSRDGQLNEKLFF
D gene: .
J gene: TRBJ1-4
V gene: TRBV15
CDR3 length: 15

CDR3 protein: CASSYSIRRLVEQFF
D gene: .
J gene: TRBJ2-1
V gene: TRBV6-6
CDR3 length: 15

CDR3 protein: CASSLALGGLAHQPQHF
D gene: .
J gene: TRBJ1-5
V gene: TRBV12-3/TRBV12-4
CDR3 length: 17

CDR3 protein: CASSLLGTSLPEQYF
D gene: TRBD2
J gene: TRBJ2-7
V gene: TRBV28
CDR3 length: 15

CDR3 protein: CASRPSGAMNTEAFF
D gene: .
J gene: TRBJ1-1
V gene: TRBV12-3/TRBV12-4
CDR3 length: 15

CDR3 protein: CAWTDGYEKLFF
D gene: .
J gene: TRBJ1-4
V gene: TRBV30
CDR3 length: 12

CDR3 protein: CASKSSTDTGGRPQHF
D gene: TRBD1
J gene: TRBJ1-5
V gene: TRBV6-2/TRBV6-3
CDR3 length: 16

CDR3 protein: CSARSLRGSSHEQYF
D gene: TRBD1
J gene: TRBJ2-7
V gene: TRBV20-1
CDR3 length: 15

CDR3 protein: CSASGVRDTQYF
D gene: .
J gene: TRBJ2-3
V gene: TRBV20-1
CDR3 length: 12

CDR3 protein: CASTPGTGNEQFF
D gene: .
J gene: TRBJ2-1
V gene: TRBV5-1
CDR3 length: 13

CDR3 protein: CASSAQGTSEAFF
D gene: .
J gene: TRBJ1-1
V gene: TRBV5-1
CDR3 length: 13

CDR3 protein: CASSQGRPLAKNIQYF
D gene: .
J gene: TRBJ2-4
V gene: TRBV4-1
CDR3 length: 16

CDR3 protein: CASSVGTSGYQETQYF
D gene: TRBD2
J gene: TRBJ2-5
V gene: TRBV6-2/TRBV6-3
CDR3 length: 16

CDR3 protein: CASSLDRLANEQFF
D gene: TRBD2
J gene: TRBJ2-1
V gene: TRBV5-4
CDR3 length: 14

CDR3 protein: CSVVGRNNEKLFF
D gene: .
J gene: TRBJ1-4
V gene: TRBV29-1
CDR3 length: 13

CDR3 protein: CASSREEQYF
D gene: .
J gene: TRBJ2-7
V gene: TRBV6-2/TRBV6-3
CDR3 length: 10

CDR3 protein: CASSPGAGRIQETQYF
D gene: .
J gene: TRBJ2-5
V gene: TRBV7-2
CDR3 length: 16

CDR3 protein: CASSRQGHSGELFF
D gene: TRBD1
J gene: TRBJ2-2
V gene: TRBV7-9
CDR3 length: 14

CDR3 protein: CAISEGRVMGNEQFF
D gene: .
J gene: TRBJ2-1
V gene: TRBV10-3
CDR3 length: 15

CDR3 protein: CASSFPVYNEQFF
D gene: .
J gene: TRBJ2-1
V gene: TRBV5-5
CDR3 length: 13

CDR3 protein: CASSRAGDTYEQYF
D gene: .
J gene: TRBJ2-7
V gene: TRBV13
CDR3 length: 14

CDR3 protein: CASSPTGPSTEAFF
D gene: .
J gene: TRBJ1-1
V gene: TRBV6-5
CDR3 length: 14

CDR3 protein: CASSPTGGGTGELFF
D gene: TRBD1
J gene: TRBJ2-2
V gene: TRBV12-3/TRBV12-4
CDR3 length: 15

CDR3 protein: CSASWTRGEQYF
D gene: TRBD2
J gene: TRBJ2-7
V gene: TRBV20-1
CDR3 length: 12

CDR3 protein: CASSLLKNNSPLHF
D gene: .
J gene: TRBJ1-6
V gene: TRBV7-2
CDR3 length: 14

CDR3 protein: CATSEASGRKQETQYF
D gene: TRBD2
J gene: TRBJ2-5
V gene: TRBV24-1
CDR3 length: 16

CDR3 protein: CASSQWGVGGTEAFF
D gene: .
J gene: TRBJ1-1
V gene: TRBV3-1
CDR3 length: 15

CDR3 protein: CATSRRETSGEETQYF
D gene: TRBD2
J gene: TRBJ2-5
V gene: TRBV15
CDR3 length: 16

CDR3 protein: CASSLRALSGANVLTF
D gene: .
J gene: TRBJ2-6
V gene: TRBV27
CDR3 length: 16

CDR3 protein: CASTERVNTEAFF
D gene: .
J gene: TRBJ1-1
V gene: TRBV6-1
CDR3 length: 13

CDR3 protein: CASSQVAGLNTGELFF
D gene: .
J gene: TRBJ2-2
V gene: TRBV4-1
CDR3 length: 16

CDR3 protein: CASSAAGANTEAFF
D gene: .
J gene: TRBJ1-1
V gene: TRBV28
CDR3 length: 14

CDR3 protein: CSVKINYEQYF
D gene: .
J gene: TRBJ2-7
V gene: TRBV29-1
CDR3 length: 11

CDR3 protein: CASSLAGIATYGYTF
D gene: .
J gene: TRBJ1-2
V gene: TRBV5-1
CDR3 length: 15

CDR3 protein: CASSLESAYEQYF
D gene: .
J gene: TRBJ2-7
V gene: TRBV5-1
CDR3 length: 13

CDR3 protein: CASSRDREPEASF
D gene: TRBD1
J gene: TRBJ1-1
V gene: TRBV2
CDR3 length: 13

CDR3 protein: CASSYVRTDTQYF
D gene: .
J gene: TRBJ2-3
V gene: TRBV6-6
CDR3 length: 13

CDR3 protein: CASSFRTSGVAGELFF
D gene: TRBD2
J gene: TRBJ2-2
V gene: TRBV5-4
CDR3 length: 16

CDR3 protein: CASSLSPDGSYGYTF
D gene: .
J gene: TRBJ1-2
V gene: TRBV7-2
CDR3 length: 15

CDR3 protein: CASSLNIAATNEKLFF
D gene: .
J gene: TRBJ1-4
V gene: TRBV7-9
CDR3 length: 16

CDR3 protein: CASSLTSGGYNEQFF
D gene: TRBD2
J gene: TRBJ2-1
V gene: TRBV5-5
CDR3 length: 15

CDR3 protein: CASSFLGPQSSYNEQFF
D gene: .
J gene: TRBJ2-1
V gene: TRBV6-6
CDR3 length: 17

CDR3 protein: CASSTSLRGTGNEQYF
D gene: TRBD1
J gene: TRBJ2-7
V gene: TRBV5-4
CDR3 length: 16

CDR3 protein: CASSQVDMGITDTQYF
D gene: .
J gene: TRBJ2-3
V gene: TRBV4-1
CDR3 length: 16

CDR3 protein: CASSLEGSSYNEQFF
D gene: .
J gene: TRBJ2-1
V gene: TRBV11-2
CDR3 length: 15

CDR3 protein: CATSRARTGGHTGELFF
D gene: .
J gene: TRBJ2-2
V gene: TRBV15
CDR3 length: 17

CDR3 protein: CASSNEGGPEAFF
D gene: .
J gene: TRBJ1-1
V gene: TRBV7-2
CDR3 length: 13

CDR3 protein: CASISNPSPGTRAVGAFF
D gene: .
J gene: TRBJ1-1
V gene: TRBV2
CDR3 length: 18

CDR3 protein: CASSYVKTGAHGYTF
D gene: TRBD1
J gene: TRBJ1-2
V gene: TRBV27
CDR3 length: 15

CDR3 protein: CASSSWDVDYEQYF
D gene: .
J gene: TRBJ2-7
V gene: TRBV27
CDR3 length: 14

CDR3 protein: CSAGPSGGDEQFF
D gene: TRBD2
J gene: TRBJ2-1
V gene: TRBV20-1
CDR3 length: 13

CDR3 protein: CASSESKTSDGGTEAFF
D gene: .
J gene: TRBJ1-1
V gene: TRBV10-2
CDR3 length: 17

CDR3 protein: CASSLVGGMAFF
D gene: .
J gene: TRBJ1-1
V gene: TRBV7-2
CDR3 length: 12